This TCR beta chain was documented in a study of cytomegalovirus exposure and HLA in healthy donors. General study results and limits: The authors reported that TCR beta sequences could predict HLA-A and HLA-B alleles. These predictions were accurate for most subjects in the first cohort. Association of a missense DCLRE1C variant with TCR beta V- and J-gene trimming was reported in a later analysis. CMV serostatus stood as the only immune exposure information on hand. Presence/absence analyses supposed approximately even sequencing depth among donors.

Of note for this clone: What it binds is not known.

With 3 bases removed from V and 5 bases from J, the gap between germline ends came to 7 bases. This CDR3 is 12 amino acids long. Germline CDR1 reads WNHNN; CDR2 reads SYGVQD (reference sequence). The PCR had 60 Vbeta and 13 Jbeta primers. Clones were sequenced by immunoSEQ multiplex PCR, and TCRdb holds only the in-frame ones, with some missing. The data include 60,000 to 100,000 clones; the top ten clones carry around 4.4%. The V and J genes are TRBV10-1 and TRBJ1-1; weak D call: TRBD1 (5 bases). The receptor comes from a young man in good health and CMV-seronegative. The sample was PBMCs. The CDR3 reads CASSDQGTEAFF. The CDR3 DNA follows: TGCGCCAGCAGTGATCAGGGAACTGAAGCTTTCTTT.